A single sample is the source of the 6 T cell receptor beta chains below, sequenced in a study of blood T cells in healthy people across ages. Through a sample-barcoded 5' primer and a J-beta primer mix, a second PCR was run for about 7 to 12 cycles. MiXCR, applied by TCRdb to the 5' RACE reads, yields one record per CDR3 protein. The sample has some 290,000 distinct CDR3 sequences, roughly a quarter seen once; the top ten hold around 29%. The specimen sequenced was blood. These receptors originate from a woman between 65 and 79 years old in good health.

This chain joins TRBV5-5 and TRBJ2-6; D is perhaps TRBD1 (6 bases). This CDR3 contains 18 residues. CDR1 is SGHKS, CDR2 YYEKEE, per germline (reference sequence). Trimming stripped 4 bases from V and 5 bases from J, with 22 bases between. The CDR3 coding sequence is TGTGCCAGCAGCGAAGGGACACTCGGAGCTCGGTGGGCCAACGTCCTGACTTTC. Its protein product is CASSEGTLGARWANVLTF.

In this sample, this clonotype turned up a few times. CDR3 residues: CASSVAAGGTDTQYF. CDR3 DNA sequence: TGTGCCAGCAGCGTAGCAGCGGGGGGCACAGATACGCAGTATTTT. This chain links TRBV9 with TRBJ2-3, with 8 positions matching TRBD2. The CDR3 is 15 residues long. The V segment lost 0 bases and the J segment 1 base; nucleotides outside the gene matches: 1. In germline, CDR1 is SGDLS, CDR2 YYNGEE. Full variable domain (outside the CDR3, taken from reference TRBV9 and TRBJ2-3): DSGVTQTPKHLITATGQRVTLRCSPRSGDLSVYWYQQSLDQGLQFLIQYYNGEERAKGNILERFSAQQFPDLHSELNLSSLELGDSALYFCASSVAAGGTDTQYFGPGTRLTVL.

This clonotype showed up just a few times. The CDR3, as DNA: TGCAGTGCTAACCTCGCCAGGGCTAACTATGGCTACACCTTC. It is translated as CSANLARANYGYTF. The rearrangement uses TRBV20-1 and TRBJ1-2, with a tentative D call TRBD1 (5 bases). The CDR3 runs 14 residues. The germline V and J ends were trimmed by 4 bases and 0 bases, with 12 bases remaining between them. Germline lookup yields CDR1 DFQATT and CDR2 SNEGSKA (reference sequence).

This clonotype showed up just a few times. This chain joins TRBV6-5 and TRBJ1-2; TRBD1 agrees at 8 bases. The CDR3 spans 17 residues. Unmatched junction bases numbered 12, after V lost 2 bases and J lost 4 bases. Germline lookup yields CDR1 MNHEY and CDR2 SVGAGI. DNA for the CDR3: TGTGCCAGCAGTTACAGCGTTCAGGGGGCCGGAATCTATGGCTACACCTTC. Amino acid sequence: CASSYSVQGAGIYGYTF.

This clonotype was seen a handful of times. The chain joins TRBV15 to TRBJ2-1; tentative D call: TRBD2 (6 bases). This CDR3 contains 15 residues. Trimming left V 1 base short and J 9 bases short, with 16 bases between. Germline V gene sequence: CDR1 LNHNV, CDR2 YYDKDF (reference sequence). The CDR3 sequence: CATSRVGRLVGEQFF. The DNA of the CDR3 is TGTGCCACCAGCAGAGTGGGGAGACTAGTCGGTGAGCAGTTCTTC.

This sequence joins TRBV3-1 and TRBJ2-4, with D maybe TRBD2 (5 bases). The CDR3 has 16 residues. Deletions cut 1 base from V and 1 base from J, with 11 bases between. CDR1 and CDR2 (germline): LGHDT, YNNKEL (reference sequence). The DNA for the CDR3 is TGTGCCAGCAGCCAAGGAGGGTACGGGGCCAAAAACATTCAGTACTTC. Protein: CASSQGGYGAKNIQYF.